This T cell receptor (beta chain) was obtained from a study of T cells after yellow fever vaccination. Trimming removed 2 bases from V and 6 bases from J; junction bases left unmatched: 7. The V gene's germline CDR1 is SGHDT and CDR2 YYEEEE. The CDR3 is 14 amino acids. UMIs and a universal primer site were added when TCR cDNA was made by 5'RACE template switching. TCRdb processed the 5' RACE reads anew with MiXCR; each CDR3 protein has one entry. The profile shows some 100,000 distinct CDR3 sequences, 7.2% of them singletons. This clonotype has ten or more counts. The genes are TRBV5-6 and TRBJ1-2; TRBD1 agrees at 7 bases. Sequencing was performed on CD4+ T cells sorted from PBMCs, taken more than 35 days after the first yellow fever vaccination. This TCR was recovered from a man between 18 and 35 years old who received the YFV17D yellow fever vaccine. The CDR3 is CASSFRGQAHGYTF. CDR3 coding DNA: TGTGCCAGCAGCTTTCGTGGACAGGCACATGGCTACACCTTC.